These 14 T cell receptor beta chains came from one sample sequenced in a study of cytomegalovirus exposure and HLA in healthy donors. Sequenced by immunoSEQ multiplex PCR; TCRdb stores in-frame clones only, minus some. The data contain tens of thousands of clones, 85% to 95% of them seen just once; the ten biggest clones take up about 2.1%. Input material: PBMCs. Receptor source: a woman aged 18-35 years in good health and CMV-seronegative.

A single count supports this clone. V usage is TRBV28 and J usage is TRBJ1-3, with 11 positions matching TRBD1. V lost 1 base and J lost 2; bases outside the gene matches: 16. The CDR3 covers 21 residues. The germline V gene encodes CDR1 MDHEN and CDR2 SYDVKM. This CDR3 is CASSLFLRDIGQGATGNTIYF. The CDR3 nucleotides are TGTGCCAGCAGTTTATTTCTTCGGGACATCGGACAGGGGGCGACTGGAAACACCATATATTTT. Full variable domain (rest looked up from reference TRBV28 and TRBJ1-3): DVKVTQSSRYLVKRTGEKVFLECVQDMDHENMFWYRQDPGLGLRLIYFSYDVKMKEKGDIPEGYSVSREKKERFSLILESASTNQTSMYLCASSLFLRDIGQGATGNTIYFGEGSWLTVV.

This clone was recorded once. The chain couples TRBV5-1 to TRBJ2-7; tentative D call: TRBD1 (6 bases). Trimming took off 5 bases at V and 2 bases at J, with 20 bases between the two ends. CDR1 is SGHRS and CDR2 is YFSETQ in the germline V gene. This CDR3 comprises 16 residues. CDR3 region: CASREDRPLSTYEQYF. The CDR3 DNA follows: TGCGCCAGCAGAGAGGACAGACCACTCTCTACCTACGAGCAGTACTTC.

This chain joins TRBV7-3 and TRBJ2-1; TRBD2 matches 9 bases. From germline, CDR1 is SGHTA and CDR2 FQGTGA. Losses at the gene ends were 6 bases for V and 4 bases for J; bases not matched to a gene: 7. The CDR3 contains 15 residues. This CDR3 is CASSSLTSGYNEQFF. CDR3 DNA: TGTGCCAGCAGTTCACTGACTAGCGGTTACAATGAGCAGTTCTTC.

The chain carries TRBV9 and TRBJ1-3; D is possibly TRBD1 (5 bases). V lost 3 bases, J lost 0 bases, and 13 bases lay in between. Germline CDR1 and CDR2: SGDLS and YYNGEE. This CDR3 comprises 16 residues. CDR3 bases: TGTGCCAGCAGCGAGGGGCAGGTCCCCTCTGGAAACACCATATATTTT. Translated: CASSEGQVPSGNTIYF.

The rearrangement uses TRBV13 and TRBJ2-3; 8 bases fit TRBD2. The V and J ends lost 2 bases and 6 bases, in that order; junction bases with no gene match: 16. The length of the CDR3 is 18 residues. Germline V lookup: CDR1 PRHDT, CDR2 FYEKMQ (reference sequence). The CDR3 region has the DNA TGTGCCAGCAGCTTACGCCTCGGAGGCTACGGGGGGGGCGATACGCAGTATTTT. It is translated as CASSLRLGGYGGGDTQYF.

The rearrangement links TRBV28 to TRBJ1-5; 9 bases align to TRBD1. The ends lost 6 bases at V and 1 base at J; junction bases unmatched: 4. The germline CDR1 and CDR2 sequences are MDHEN and SYDVKM. The CDR3 is 15 residues long. The CDR3 nucleotides are TGTGCCAGCAGGGAGACAGGGGGAAGCAATCAGCCCCAGCATTTT. Translated: CASRETGGSNQPQHF.

V usage is TRBV28 and J usage is TRBJ1-2; 7 bases fit TRBD1. J gave up 5 bases and V 10 bases, and 7 bases lay outside the gene matches. There are 12 residues in the CDR3. Germline CDR1 and CDR2: MDHEN and SYDVKM. The CDR3 here is CATQTGLYGYTF. CDR3 DNA sequence: TGTGCCACCCAGACAGGGCTGTATGGCTACACCTTC.

V is TRBV7-6 and J is TRBJ2-7; TRBD2 matches at 10 bases. Germline V gene lookup returns CDR1 SGHVS and CDR2 FNYEAQ. The CDR3 has 16 amino acids. J was trimmed by 5 bases and V by 3 bases; bases with no gene match: 10. CDR3 nucleotides: TGTGCCAGCAGCTTCGGACTAGCGGTACCGTTGAACGAGCAGTACTTC. This encodes CASSFGLAVPLNEQYF.

CDR3 sequence (DNA): TGTGCCAGCAGACACACAGGGGCCTCCTACGAGCAGTACTTC. The encoded protein is CASRHTGASYEQYF. The chain uses TRBV11-2 and TRBJ2-7; 7 bases are shared with TRBD1. The germline gives CDR1 SGHAT, CDR2 FQNNGV. J was trimmed by 0 bases and V by 6 bases; bases with no gene match: 5. This CDR3 is 14 amino acids long.

The rearrangement links TRBV5-5 to TRBJ1-1; TRBD1 agrees at 7 bases. Trimming cost V 4 bases and J 6 bases; bases outside gene matches: 9. From germline, CDR1 is SGHKS and CDR2 YYEKEE (reference sequence). This CDR3 has 14 residues. This CDR3 is CASSLTRGYPEAFF. The CDR3 DNA reads as TGTGCCAGCAGCCTGACCAGGGGGTACCCTGAAGCTTTCTTT.

This clone appeared once. The chain recombines TRBV6-6 with TRBJ1-2; a possible D gene is TRBD1 (6 bases). V lost 6 bases and J lost 6, with 14 bases in between. Germline V gene lookup returns CDR1 MNHNY and CDR2 SVGAGI (reference sequence). The CDR3 is 13 residues long. The chain's CDR3 is CASSNREGDGYTF. In DNA form, the CDR3 reads TGTGCCAGCAGCAACAGGGAAGGGGATGGCTACACCTTC.

The chain combines TRBV2 with TRBJ1-1; D might be TRBD1 (5 bases). Per germline, CDR1 SNHLY and CDR2 FYNNEI. The V end lost 4 bases, the J end lost 3 bases, and 21 bases lay between the germline ends. This CDR3 contains 17 residues. Here the CDR3 reads CASSVLPVGVGHTEAFF. The DNA for the CDR3 is TGTGCCAGCAGTGTTTTGCCCGTAGGGGTGGGGCACACTGAAGCTTTCTTT.

The chain has TRBV9 and TRBJ2-7, with TRBD2 matching over 7 bases. Trimming took 0 bases from V and 3 from J; bases not matched to a gene: 3. The CDR3 has 14 amino acids. From germline, CDR1 is SGDLS and CDR2 YYNGEE. CDR3 coding DNA: TGTGCCAGCAGCGTAGGGGGGGACTACTACGAGCAGTACTTC. This encodes CASSVGGDYYEQYF.

The V gene is TRBV30, the J gene TRBJ1-4; perhaps TRBD1 as D (6 bases). The CDR3 consists of 13 residues. CDR1 GTSNPN and CDR2 SVGIG come from the germline V gene (reference sequence). The ends were cut back, 1 base at V and 8 bases at J, with 11 bases in the middle. CDR3 bases: TGTGCCTGGAGTGCCGAAGACAGGGAAAAACTGTTTTTT. Residues: CAWSAEDREKLFF.